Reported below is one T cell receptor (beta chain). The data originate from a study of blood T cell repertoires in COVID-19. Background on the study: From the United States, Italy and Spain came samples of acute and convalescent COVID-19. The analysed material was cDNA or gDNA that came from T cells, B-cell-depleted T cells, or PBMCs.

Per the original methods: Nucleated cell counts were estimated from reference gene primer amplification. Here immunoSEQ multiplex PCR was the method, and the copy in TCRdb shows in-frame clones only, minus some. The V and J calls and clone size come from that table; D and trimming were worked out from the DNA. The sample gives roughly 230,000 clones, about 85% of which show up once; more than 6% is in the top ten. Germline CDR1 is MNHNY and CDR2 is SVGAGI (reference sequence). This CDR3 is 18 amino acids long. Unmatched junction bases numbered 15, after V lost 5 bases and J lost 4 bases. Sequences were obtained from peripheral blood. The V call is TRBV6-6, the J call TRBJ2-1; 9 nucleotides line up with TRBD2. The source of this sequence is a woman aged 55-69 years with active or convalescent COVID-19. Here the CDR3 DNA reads TGTGCCAGCAGTCGTTATAGCGGGGGCCCAACCCTTTACAATGAGCAGTTCTTC. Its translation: CASSRYSGGPTLYNEQFF.